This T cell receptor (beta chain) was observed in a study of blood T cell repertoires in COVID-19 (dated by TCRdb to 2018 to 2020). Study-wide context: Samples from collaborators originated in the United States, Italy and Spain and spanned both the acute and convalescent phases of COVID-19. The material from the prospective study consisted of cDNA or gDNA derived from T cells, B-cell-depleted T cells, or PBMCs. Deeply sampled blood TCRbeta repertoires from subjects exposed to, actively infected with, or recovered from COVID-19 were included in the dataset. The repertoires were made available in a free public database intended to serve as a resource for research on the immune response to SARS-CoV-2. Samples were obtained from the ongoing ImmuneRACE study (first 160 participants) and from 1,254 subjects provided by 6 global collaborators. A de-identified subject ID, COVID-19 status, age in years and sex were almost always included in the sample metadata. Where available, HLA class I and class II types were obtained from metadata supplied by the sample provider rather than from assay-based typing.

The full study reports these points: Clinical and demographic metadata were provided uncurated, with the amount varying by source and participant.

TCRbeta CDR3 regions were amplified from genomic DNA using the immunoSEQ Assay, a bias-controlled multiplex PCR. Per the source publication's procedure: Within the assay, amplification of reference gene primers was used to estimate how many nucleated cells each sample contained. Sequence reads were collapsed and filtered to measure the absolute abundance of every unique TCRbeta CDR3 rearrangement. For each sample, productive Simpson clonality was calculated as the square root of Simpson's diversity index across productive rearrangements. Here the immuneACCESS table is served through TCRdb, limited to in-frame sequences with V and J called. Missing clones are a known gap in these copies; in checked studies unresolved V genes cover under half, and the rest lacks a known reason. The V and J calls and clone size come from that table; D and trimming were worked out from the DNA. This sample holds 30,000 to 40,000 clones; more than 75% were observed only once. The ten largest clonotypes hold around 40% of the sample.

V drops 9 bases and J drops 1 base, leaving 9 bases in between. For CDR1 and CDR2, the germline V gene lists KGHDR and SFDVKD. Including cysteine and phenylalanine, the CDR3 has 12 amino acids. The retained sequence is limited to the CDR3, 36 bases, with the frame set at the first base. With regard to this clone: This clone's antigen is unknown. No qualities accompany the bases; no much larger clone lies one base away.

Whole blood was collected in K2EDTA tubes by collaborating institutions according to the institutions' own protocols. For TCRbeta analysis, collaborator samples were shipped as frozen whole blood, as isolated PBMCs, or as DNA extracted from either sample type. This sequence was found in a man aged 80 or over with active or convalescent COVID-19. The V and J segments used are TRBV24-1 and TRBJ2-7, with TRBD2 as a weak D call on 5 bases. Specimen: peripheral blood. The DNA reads TGTGCCACCGGCGGGCCTTCCTACGAGCAGTACTTC. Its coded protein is CATGGPSYEQYF.